This T cell receptor beta chain appears in the sequencing data of a study of T cell repertoires in cytomegalovirus infection. Study background: Alongside well-studied HLA-B-restricted CMV epitopes, recently identified HLA-C-restricted CMV epitopes were also used. CMV infection together with matching HLA type was indicated by public TCR beta signatures.

As concerns this clonotype: The target antigen is unknown.

Regarding the study as a whole: The ex vivo response was dominated by HLA-C-restricted CMV-specific TCR beta clonotypes.

Trimming took off 5 bases at V and 0 bases at J, with 17 bases between the two ends. The CDR3 extends over 17 amino acids. MiXCR, applied by TCRdb to the reads, yields one record per CDR3 protein. The sample includes 450,000 to 600,000 distinct CDR3 sequences, about 42% seen only once; the top ten take 40% to 50%. The TCR was taken from a human donor in good health (CMV status not recorded). Some clones in this sample may be carry-over from other donors' samples. Source: cultured PBMCs, taken from culture after CMV antigen stimulation. The rearrangement joins TRBV12-3 or TRBV12-4 to TRBJ2-4, with D perhaps TRBD1 (6 bases). CDR3 nucleotide sequence: TGTGCCAGCAGTCCCGAAGACAGGCGGCGAGCCAAAAACATTCAGTACTTC. Translation: CASSPEDRRRAKNIQYF.